Below are 18 T cell receptor beta chains sequenced from a single sample in a study of metastatic and nonmetastatic thyroid tumors (dated by TCRdb to 2018 to 2021). No patient had received any treatment before thyroid surgery. The method behind the library was PCR. Data came from an Illumina HiSeq 4000. In TCRdb, the public reads were trimmed at Q25 with fastp and aligned with MiXCR, with productive beta chains retained. This sample gives under 95,000 clones in total; approximately 9% of them show up just once. The ten largest clones capture around 9.2% of the sample. Material for sequencing was blood. The receptors were sampled from a female donor with papillary thyroid cancer or a benign thyroid nodule (not recorded which). Some clones in this sample may be carry-over from other donors' samples.

This clone showed up many times. The chain carries TRBV7-2 and TRBJ1-1; D remains ambiguous. Trimming pared 5 bases from V and 11 bases from J, leaving 12 bases between. CDR1 and CDR2 from the germline V gene are SGHTA and FQGNSA. The CDR3 extends over 11 amino acids. DNA for the CDR3: TGTGCCAGCAGCACTCAGGTGGGGGCTTTCTTT. It encodes CASSTQVGAFF.

This clone was seen repeatedly, ten times or more. This CDR3 is CASSIGSLGTTGELFF. The CDR3 DNA is TGTGCCAGTAGTATAGGCAGTCTGGGGACCACCGGGGAGCTGTTTTTT. The chain uses TRBV19 and TRBJ2-2; the D call may be TRBD1 or TRBD2 (5 bases each). This CDR3 has 16 amino acids. Germline V gene lookup returns CDR1 LNHDA and CDR2 SQIVND (reference sequence). The V gene lost 1 base and the J gene lost 4 bases, with 13 bases spanning the gap.

V usage is TRBV20-1 and J usage is TRBJ1-2; tentative D call: TRBD1 (6 bases). Germline CDR1 reads DFQATT; CDR2 reads SNEGSKA (reference sequence). The CDR3 totals 13 residues. V was shortened by 0 bases and J by 4 bases, with 9 bases between the two germline ends. Here the CDR3 reads CSARELQGYGYTF. DNA for the CDR3: TGCAGTGCTAGAGAGTTACAGGGCTATGGCTACACCTTC.

There are many counts of this clone. The chain combines TRBV18 with TRBJ2-7; D is unclear. The CDR3 sequence is 13 residues long. The germline CDR1 and CDR2 sequences are KGHSH and LQKENI. Trimming removed 3 bases at V and 6 bases at J, with 12 bases between. The CDR3 region is CASSPDSLGEQYF. CDR3 nucleotides: TGTGCCAGCTCACCCGACTCCCTGGGCGAGCAGTACTTC. The complete variable domain, with remaining parts taken from reference TRBV18 and TRBJ2-7, reads NAGVMQNPRHLVRRRGQEARLRCSPMKGHSHVYWYRQLPEEGLKFMVYLQKENIIDESGMPKERFSAEFPKEGPSILRIQQVVRGDSAAYFCASSPDSLGEQYFGPGTRLTVT.

This clone was seen many times. The chain uses TRBV19 and TRBJ1-2; unclear D gene. The CDR3 loop spans 16 amino acids. The germline V gene encodes CDR1 LNHDA and CDR2 SQIVND (reference sequence). V lost 7 bases and J 0 bases, leaving 18 bases between the germline ends. CDR3 coding DNA: TGTGCCAGTACCGAAATACTCGCCCCCGCTAACTATGGCTACACCTTC. This translates into CASTEILAPANYGYTF.

In this sample, this clone turned up many times. This sequence joins TRBV28 and TRBJ2-7; D remains unclear. The CDR3 extends over 11 amino acids. The germline V gene encodes CDR1 MDHEN and CDR2 SYDVKM. Trimming left V 6 bases short and J 6 bases short, with 9 bases between. The CDR3 bases are TGTGCCAGCAGCTCATTTAGCGAGCAGTACTTC. This encodes CASSSFSEQYF.

In this sample, this clone turned up many times. V usage is TRBV20-1 and J usage is TRBJ2-1, with TRBD2 matching over 11 bases. The germline V gene encodes CDR1 DFQATT and CDR2 SNEGSKA (reference sequence). CDR3 length equals 15 residues. The V segment lost 2 bases and the J segment 7 bases; nucleotides outside the gene matches: 7. The CDR3 protein is CSARSLAGVGNEQFF. The DNA of the CDR3 is TGCAGTGCTAGATCACTAGCGGGGGTAGGGAATGAGCAGTTCTTC.

This clone has more than one count but fewer than ten. DNA of the CDR3: TGTGCCAGCTCACCAGAGTCGTGGGGCTTAACCGGGGAGCTGTTTTTT. Translating it yields CASSPESWGLTGELFF. The V and J genes are TRBV18 and TRBJ2-2, with TRBD1 as a possible D gene (5 bases). CDR1 and CDR2 from the germline V gene are KGHSH and LQKENI. V lost 2 bases to trimming and J lost 5 bases, with 15 bases between them. The CDR3 extends over 16 amino acids.

This clone was counted ten times or more. This chain connects TRBV6-1 to TRBJ1-6; D may be TRBD1 (5 bases). With 7 bases removed from V and 10 bases from J, the gap between germline ends came to 17 bases. The CDR3 spans 14 residues. Per the germline V gene, CDR1 is MNHNS and CDR2 is SASEGT. CDR3: CASTRDSSRSPLHF. CDR3 nucleotide sequence: TGTGCCAGCACTCGGGACTCGTCGAGGTCACCCCTCCACTTT.

Ten or more counts support this clone. The V call is TRBV6-4, the J call TRBJ2-2; either TRBD1 or TRBD2 may fit D (6 bases each). The V and J ends lost 5 bases and 4 bases respectively, with 14 bases between them. The CDR3 totals 15 residues. Germline CDR1 MRHNA, CDR2 SNTAGT. CDR3 DNA: TGTGCCAGCAGTCCCTCCGAGGGGGGCACCGGGGAGCTGTTTTTT. The encoded protein is CASSPSEGGTGELFF.

This clone came up many times. This sequence joins TRBV4-2 and TRBJ2-7; D perhaps matches TRBD1 (6 bases). The germline V gene encodes CDR1 LGHNA and CDR2 YNFKEQ. The CDR3 is 12 amino acids. The ends were cut back, 5 bases at V and 3 bases at J, with 8 bases in the middle. CDR3 nucleotides: TGTGCCAGCAGCATAGGGGGCTACGAGCAGTACTTC. This encodes CASSIGGYEQYF.

This clone was seen more than once but under ten times. Since a much larger clone is just one base distant, this may be a read error. Within the sample, other DNA sequences also encode this same CDR3. This chain's CDR3 is CASSNGQVLSYEQYF. CDR3 DNA sequence: TGTGCAAGCAGTAACGGACAGGTCCTCTCCTACGAGCAGTACTTC. V and J are TRBV5-8 and TRBJ2-7, with TRBD1 identical over 7 bases. Germline assignment: CDR1 SGHTS and CDR2 YDEGEE. The length of the CDR3 is 15 residues.

There are many counts of this clone. This chain connects TRBV24-1 to TRBJ2-3, with D possibly being TRBD2 (6 bases). The CDR3 length is 15 residues. Trimming shortened V by 6 bases and J by 2 bases, and 14 bases separated the two germline ends. CDR1 is KGHDR and CDR2 is SFDVKD in the germline V gene. The CDR3 loop reads CATSLGGFDTDTQYF. The CDR3 region has the DNA TGTGCCACCAGTCTGGGGGGTTTTGACACAGATACGCAGTATTTT.

The table lists this clone with many counts. V is TRBV6-1 and J is TRBJ1-1, with D unclear. The V end was cut by 5 bases, the J end by 1 base, with 5 bases between. This CDR3 contains 12 residues. Germline-derived CDR1 and CDR2 are MNHNS and SASEGT. The CDR3, as DNA: TGTGCCAGCAGTAGGGAGAACACTGAAGCTTTCTTT. It translates to CASSRENTEAFF.

For this clone: Just one base apart from a much larger clone, this may be a read error. This chain joins TRBV2 and TRBJ2-6; a weak D match, TRBD2 (5 bases). This CDR3 is 15 amino acids long. V dropped 6 bases and J dropped 2 bases, with 11 bases sitting between them. Looked up from germline, CDR1 is SNHLY and CDR2 is FYNNEI. CDR3 nucleotide sequence: TGTGCCAGCAGGTTCGGGGTGACTGGGGCCAACGTCCTGACTTTC. As protein: CASRFGVTGANVLTF.

This clone was counted between two and nine times. The chain couples TRBV6-1 to TRBJ1-5, with 9 nucleotides matching TRBD1. Unmatched junction bases numbered 11, after V lost 5 bases and J lost 6 bases. Germline V gene lookup returns CDR1 MNHNS and CDR2 SASEGT. The CDR3 sequence is 16 residues long. CDR3 region: CASSRGGQGILQPQHF. For the CDR3, the DNA is TGTGCCAGCAGTCGGGGTGGACAGGGGATACTTCAGCCCCAGCATTTT.

The sample holds many counts of this clone. The chain employs TRBV27 and TRBJ2-2, with D possibly TRBD2 on 6 matching bases. V was trimmed by 2 bases and J by 3 bases, leaving 7 bases between them. This CDR3 spans 14 amino acids. Germline loops: CDR1 MNHEY, CDR2 SMNVEV (reference sequence). CDR3 bases: TGTGCCAGCAGTTTAGGGGACTACACCGGGGAGCTGTTTTTT. Its translation: CASSLGDYTGELFF.

Ten or more counts support this clone. V and J are TRBV2 and TRBJ2-7; maybe TRBD1 (5 bases). The V and J ends lost 8 bases and 5 bases respectively, with 10 bases between them. Germline-derived CDR1 and CDR2 are SNHLY and FYNNEI. The CDR3 sequence is 11 residues long. The CDR3 here is CASLGLHEQYF. In DNA, the CDR3 is TGTGCCAGCTTGGGGCTCCACGAGCAGTACTTC.